The 5 T cell receptor beta chains reported below all come from one sample, sequenced in a study of OX40 agonist ivuxolimab in advanced cancers. Sequencing was performed with immunoSEQ multiplex PCR; in TCRdb, only in-frame clones are kept and a portion is missing. This sample has 62,000 or so clones, with 75% to 95% found just once. The source was CD4+ or CD8+ T cells sorted from blood, collected in a trial of the OX40 agonist ivuxolimab. Receptor source: an adult with an advanced solid tumor such as melanoma, head and neck, liver or kidney cancer.

This clone appeared a single time. The chain couples TRBV4-1 to TRBJ1-1; D not resolved. V lost 0 bases, J lost 4 bases, and 18 bases lay in between. The CDR3 totals 17 residues. Germline V gene data show CDR1 as MGHRA and CDR2 as YSYEKL. The CDR3 reads CASSQDPGFSVSTEAFF. The DNA for the CDR3 is TGCGCCAGCAGCCAAGATCCAGGTTTTAGCGTGAGCACTGAAGCTTTCTTT.

The chain combines TRBV21-1 with TRBJ2-7; no DNA check was done on the table's D call, TRBD2. TRBV21-1 is shown as a pseudogene. The CDR3 is 15 amino acids. CDR3 nucleotide sequence: TGTGCCAGCAGCAAGCGTTTGGGACTGTACTACGAGCAGTACTTC. Amino acids: CASSKRLGLYYEQYF.

The chain combines TRBV19 with TRBJ2-3, with TRBD1 matching 8 bases. Germline CDR1 reads LNHDA; CDR2 reads SQIVND (reference sequence). The CDR3 covers 16 residues. J gave up 2 bases and V 5 bases, and 9 bases lay outside the gene matches. The chain's CDR3 is CASSPSGTGNTDTQYF. CDR3 nucleotide sequence: TGTGCCAGTAGTCCCTCCGGGACAGGAAACACAGATACGCAGTATTTT. Variable domain in full (rest from reference TRBV19 and TRBJ2-3): DGGITQSPKYLFRKEGQNVTLSCEQNLNHDAMYWYRQDPGQGLRLIYYSQIVNDFQKGDIAEGYSVSREKKESFPLTVTSAQKNPTAFYLCASSPSGTGNTDTQYFGPGTRLTVL.

In nucleotides, the CDR3 is TGTGCCAGCGAGGCCAGCCCTGGCGCGTATACCTCTGGGGCCAACGTCCTGACTTTC. Translating it yields CASEASPGAYTSGANVLTF. The chain carries TRBV5-4 and TRBJ2-6, with D uncertain. CDR1 SGHNT and CDR2 YYREEE come from the germline V gene (reference sequence). V was cut by 7 bases and J by 0 bases, with 23 bases left in between. The CDR3 runs 19 residues.

The CDR3 sequence: CASRGPAHEQYF. The CDR3 DNA sequence: TGTGCCAGCAGGGGGCCAGCCCACGAGCAGTACTTC. The rearrangement joins TRBV27 to TRBJ2-7, with a tentative D call TRBD1 (5 bases). The CDR3 length is 12 residues. Trimming removed 6 bases at V and 5 bases at J, with 11 bases between. Germline lookup yields CDR1 MNHEY and CDR2 SMNVEV (reference sequence).